This entry is about one T cell receptor beta chain. These data originate in a study of T cells in tuberculosis. V trimming: 3 bases; J trimming: 7 bases; junction bases outside the gene matches: 1. The CDR3 extends over 13 amino acids. Germline-derived CDR1 and CDR2 are MNHNS and SASEGT. Clones were sequenced by immunoSEQ multiplex PCR, and TCRdb holds only the in-frame ones, with some missing. This sample has 35,000 to 55,000 clones, with approximately 94% found just once. The chain links TRBV6-1 to TRBJ2-1; 9 bases are a match to TRBD1. This receptor was identified in a donor aged 10 to 29 with latent tuberculosis or without tuberculosis infection. Some clones in this sample may be carry-over from other donors' samples. Source material: PBMCs. For the CDR3, the DNA is TGTGCCAGCAGTGACGGACAGGGGAATGAGCAGTTCTTC. Translated, it gives CASSDGQGNEQFF.